This T cell receptor (beta chain) came from a study of cytomegalovirus exposure and HLA in healthy donors. Use of 60 Vbeta and 13 Jbeta primers characterized the PCR. Assay used: immunoSEQ multiplex PCR; TCRdb lists only in-frame clones, some missing. This repertoire shows 89,000 or so clones, over 70% found once; its top ten account for around 2%. Germline V gene lookup returns CDR1 SGDLS and CDR2 YYNGEE. The V and J ends lost 3 bases and 5 bases, in that order; junction bases with no gene match: 11. There are 16 residues in the CDR3. The chain has TRBV9 and TRBJ1-2; the match to TRBD1 covers 9 bases. The sequenced sample was PBMCs. The TCR comes from a boy aged 5-17 years in good health and CMV-seronegative. The CDR3 nucleotides read TGTGCCAGCAGCGCCACTTCGTTGGGGACAGGGTATGGCTACACCTTC. Amino acids: CASSATSLGTGYGYTF.